This record covers a single TCR beta chain. The target antigen is unknown. This specimen belongs to a study of molecular identifiers for immune sequencing clone quantification. Across the study: Five portions were made in replicates from RNA of approximately 20,000 or 98,000 naive CD8 cells, and four underwent sequencing. The study, taken as a whole, reports: Effector cells had over 98% of their molecules in clones above 20 RNA copies, while naive cells had under 1%.

Each CDR3 protein gets one entry after TCRdb re-called the PCR reads with MiXCR. The sample gives thousands of distinct CDR3 sequences, approximately 15% of which show up once; about 1.6% is in the top ten. Germline CDR1 and CDR2: LNHDA and SQIVND (reference sequence). The CDR3 sequence is 14 residues long. The V gene lost 6 bases and the J gene lost 1 base, with 13 bases spanning the gap. The chain links TRBV19 to TRBJ2-7; D is perhaps TRBD1 (6 bases). Sequencing was carried out using naive CD8+ T cells from blood, with Jurkat cell RNA spiked in. Subset indicated: FACS-sorted CD8+CD4-CCR7+CD45RA+ naive T cells. This receptor was taken from a human donor in good health. Some libraries in this study had Jurkat cell RNA spiked in. The CDR3 sequence: CASRQPGQSYEQYF. The CDR3 bases are TGTGCCAGTAGGCAGCCAGGACAGTCCTACGAGCAGTACTTC.